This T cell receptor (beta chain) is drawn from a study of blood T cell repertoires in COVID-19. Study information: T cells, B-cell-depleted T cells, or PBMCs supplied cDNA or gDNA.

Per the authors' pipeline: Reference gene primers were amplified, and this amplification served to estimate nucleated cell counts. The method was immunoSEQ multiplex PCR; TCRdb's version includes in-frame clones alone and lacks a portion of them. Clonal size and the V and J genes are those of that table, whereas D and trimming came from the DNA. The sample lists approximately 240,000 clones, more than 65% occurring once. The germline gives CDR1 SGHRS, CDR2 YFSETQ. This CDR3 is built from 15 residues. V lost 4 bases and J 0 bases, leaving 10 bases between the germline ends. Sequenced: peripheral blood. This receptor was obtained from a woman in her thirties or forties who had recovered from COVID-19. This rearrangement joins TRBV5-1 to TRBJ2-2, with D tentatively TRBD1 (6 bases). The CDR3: CASSAGTPNTGELFF. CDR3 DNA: TGCGCCAGCAGCGCCGGGACACCGAACACCGGGGAGCTGTTTTTT. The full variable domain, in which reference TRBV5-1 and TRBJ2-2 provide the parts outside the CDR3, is KAGVTQTPRYLIKTRGQQVTLSCSPISGHRSVSWYQQTPGQGLQFLFEYFSETQRNKGNFPGRFSGRQFSNSRSEMNVSTLELGDSALYLCASSAGTPNTGELFFGEGSRLTVL.